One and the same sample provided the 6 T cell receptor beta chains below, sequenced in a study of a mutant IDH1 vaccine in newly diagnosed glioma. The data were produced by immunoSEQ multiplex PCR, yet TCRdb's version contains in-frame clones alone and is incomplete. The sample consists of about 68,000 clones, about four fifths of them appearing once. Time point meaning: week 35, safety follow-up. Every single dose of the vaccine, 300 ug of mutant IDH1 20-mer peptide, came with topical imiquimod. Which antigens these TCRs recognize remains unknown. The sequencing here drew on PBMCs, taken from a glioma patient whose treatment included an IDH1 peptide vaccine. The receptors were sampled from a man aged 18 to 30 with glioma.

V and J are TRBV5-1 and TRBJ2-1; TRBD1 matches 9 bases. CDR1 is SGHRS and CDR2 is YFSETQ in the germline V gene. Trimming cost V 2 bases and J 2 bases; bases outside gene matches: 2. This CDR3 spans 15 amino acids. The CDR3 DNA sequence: TGCGCCAGCAGCTTAGGACAGGGGACCTACAATGAGCAGTTCTTC. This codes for CASSLGQGTYNEQFF.

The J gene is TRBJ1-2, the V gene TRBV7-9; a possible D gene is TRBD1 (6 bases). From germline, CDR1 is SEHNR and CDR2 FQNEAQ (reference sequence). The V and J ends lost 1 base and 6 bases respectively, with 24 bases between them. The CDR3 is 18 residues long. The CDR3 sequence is CASSLGRSVGQGFDGYTF. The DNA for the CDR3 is TGTGCCAGCAGCTTAGGGCGGTCGGTCGGGCAGGGGTTCGATGGCTACACCTTC.

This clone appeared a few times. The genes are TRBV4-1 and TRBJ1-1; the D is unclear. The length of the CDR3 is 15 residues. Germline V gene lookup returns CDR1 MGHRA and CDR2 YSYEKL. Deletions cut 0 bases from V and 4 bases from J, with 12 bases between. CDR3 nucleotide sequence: TGCGCCAGCAGCCAAGAGGGATGGGCGGGCACTGAAGCTTTCTTT. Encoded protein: CASSQEGWAGTEAFF.

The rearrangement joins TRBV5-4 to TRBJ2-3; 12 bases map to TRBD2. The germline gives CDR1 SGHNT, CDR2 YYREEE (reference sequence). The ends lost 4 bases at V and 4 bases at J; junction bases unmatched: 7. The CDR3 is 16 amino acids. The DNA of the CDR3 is TGTGCCAGCAGCGAGACTAGCGGGAGAAGGGCAGATACGCAGTATTTT. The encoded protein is CASSETSGRRADTQYF.

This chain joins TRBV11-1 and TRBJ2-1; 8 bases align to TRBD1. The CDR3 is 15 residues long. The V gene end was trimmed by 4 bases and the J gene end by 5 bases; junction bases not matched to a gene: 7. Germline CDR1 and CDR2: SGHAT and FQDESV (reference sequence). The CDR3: CASSSDRGSDNEQFF. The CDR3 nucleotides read TGTGCCAGCAGCTCCGACAGGGGAAGCGACAATGAGCAGTTCTTC.

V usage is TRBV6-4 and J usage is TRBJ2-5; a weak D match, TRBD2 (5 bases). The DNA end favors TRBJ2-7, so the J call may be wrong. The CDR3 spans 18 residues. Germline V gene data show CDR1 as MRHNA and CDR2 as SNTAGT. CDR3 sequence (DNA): TGTGCCAGCAGTGACTCGACTATCAAATACCCTCCAATCTACGAGCAGTACTTC. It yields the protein CASSDSTIKYPPIYEQYF.